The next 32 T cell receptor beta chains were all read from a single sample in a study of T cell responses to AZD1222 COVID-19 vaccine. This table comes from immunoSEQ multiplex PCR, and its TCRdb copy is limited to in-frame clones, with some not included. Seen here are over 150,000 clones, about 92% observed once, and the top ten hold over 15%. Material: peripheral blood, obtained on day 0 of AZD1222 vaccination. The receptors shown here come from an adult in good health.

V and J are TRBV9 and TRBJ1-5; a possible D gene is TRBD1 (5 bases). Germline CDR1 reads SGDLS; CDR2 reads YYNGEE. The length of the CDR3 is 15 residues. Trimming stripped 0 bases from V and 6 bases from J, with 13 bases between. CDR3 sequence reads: CASSVGGGQGQPQHF. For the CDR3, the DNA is TGTGCCAGCAGCGTAGGGGGAGGTCAGGGTCAGCCCCAGCATTTT.

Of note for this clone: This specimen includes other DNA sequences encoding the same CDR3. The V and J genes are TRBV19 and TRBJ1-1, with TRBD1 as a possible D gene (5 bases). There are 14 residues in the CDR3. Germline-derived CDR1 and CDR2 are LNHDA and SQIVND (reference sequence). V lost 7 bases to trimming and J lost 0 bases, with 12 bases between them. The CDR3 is CASTPGPMNTEAFF. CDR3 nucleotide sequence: TGTGCCAGTACCCCGGGACCGATGAACACTGAAGCTTTCTTT. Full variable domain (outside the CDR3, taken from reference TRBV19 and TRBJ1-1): DGGITQSPKYLFRKEGQNVTLSCEQNLNHDAMYWYRQDPGQGLRLIYYSQIVNDFQKGDIAEGYSVSREKKESFPLTVTSAQKNPTAFYLCASTPGPMNTEAFFGQGTRLTVV.

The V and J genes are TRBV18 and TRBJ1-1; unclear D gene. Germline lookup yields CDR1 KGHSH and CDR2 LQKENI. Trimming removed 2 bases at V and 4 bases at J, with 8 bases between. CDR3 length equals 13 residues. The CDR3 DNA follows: TGTGCCAGCTCACCATACAGTTCCACTGAAGCTTTCTTT. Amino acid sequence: CASSPYSSTEAFF.

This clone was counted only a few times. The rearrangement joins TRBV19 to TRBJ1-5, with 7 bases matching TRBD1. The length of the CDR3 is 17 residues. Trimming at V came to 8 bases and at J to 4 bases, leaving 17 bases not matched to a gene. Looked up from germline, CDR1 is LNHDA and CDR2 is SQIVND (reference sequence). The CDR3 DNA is TGTGCCAGTGGATCCCCCAGGGGGATGGTTTCGAATCAGCCCCAGCATTTT. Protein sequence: CASGSPRGMVSNQPQHF.

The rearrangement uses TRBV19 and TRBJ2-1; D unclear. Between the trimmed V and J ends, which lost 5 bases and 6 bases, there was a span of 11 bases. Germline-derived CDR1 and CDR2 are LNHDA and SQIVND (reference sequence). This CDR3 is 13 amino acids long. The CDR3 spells CASSPPGLNEQFF. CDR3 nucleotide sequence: TGTGCCAGTAGTCCCCCGGGCCTCAATGAGCAGTTCTTC.

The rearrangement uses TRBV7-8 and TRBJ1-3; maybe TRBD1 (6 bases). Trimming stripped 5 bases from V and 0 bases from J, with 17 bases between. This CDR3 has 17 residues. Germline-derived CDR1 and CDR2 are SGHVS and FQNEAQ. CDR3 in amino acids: CASSLTPDSYSGNTIYF. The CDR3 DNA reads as TGTGCCAGCAGCCTCACCCCGGACAGCTACTCTGGAAACACCATATATTTT.

The CDR3 loop is CASRSTDTTGNTEAFF. CDR3 nucleotide sequence: TGTGCCAGCAGAAGCACAGACACAACAGGGAACACTGAAGCTTTCTTT. The chain uses TRBV27 and TRBJ1-1; maybe TRBD1 (5 bases). The CDR3 length is 16 residues. Germline V gene lookup returns CDR1 MNHEY and CDR2 SMNVEV (reference sequence). The V end lost 6 bases, the J end lost 1 base, and 18 bases lay between the germline ends.

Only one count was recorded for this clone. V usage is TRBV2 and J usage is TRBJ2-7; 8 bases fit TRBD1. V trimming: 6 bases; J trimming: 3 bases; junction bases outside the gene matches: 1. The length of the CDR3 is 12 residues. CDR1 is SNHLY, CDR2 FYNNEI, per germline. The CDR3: CASRDRDYEQYF. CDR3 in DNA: TGTGCCAGCAGGGACAGGGACTACGAGCAGTACTTC.

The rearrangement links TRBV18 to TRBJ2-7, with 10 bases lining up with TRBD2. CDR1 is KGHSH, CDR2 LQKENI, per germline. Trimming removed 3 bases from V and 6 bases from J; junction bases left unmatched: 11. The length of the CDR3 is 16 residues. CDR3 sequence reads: CASSPGISGGLSEQYF. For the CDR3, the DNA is TGTGCCAGCTCACCGGGGATTAGCGGGGGGCTGTCCGAGCAGTACTTC.

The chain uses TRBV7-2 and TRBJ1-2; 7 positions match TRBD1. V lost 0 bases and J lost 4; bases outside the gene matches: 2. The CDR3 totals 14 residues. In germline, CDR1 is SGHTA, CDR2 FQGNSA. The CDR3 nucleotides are TGTGCCAGCAGCTTAGCCCCAGGGGGCTATGGCTACACCTTC. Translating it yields CASSLAPGGYGYTF.

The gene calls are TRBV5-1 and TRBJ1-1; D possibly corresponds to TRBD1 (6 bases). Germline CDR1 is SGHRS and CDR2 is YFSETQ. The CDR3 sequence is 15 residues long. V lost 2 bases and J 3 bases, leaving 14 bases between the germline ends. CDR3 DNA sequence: TGCGCCAGCAGCTTTGGGGGAGGGGGAGACACTGAAGCTTTCTTT. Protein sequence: CASSFGGGGDTEAFF.

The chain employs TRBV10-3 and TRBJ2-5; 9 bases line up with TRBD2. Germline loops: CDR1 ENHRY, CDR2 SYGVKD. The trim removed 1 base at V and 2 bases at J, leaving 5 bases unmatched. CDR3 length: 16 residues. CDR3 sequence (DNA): TGTGCCATCAGTGAGTATCAGCGGGAGGCGCAAGAGACCCAGTACTTC. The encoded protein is CAISEYQREAQETQYF.

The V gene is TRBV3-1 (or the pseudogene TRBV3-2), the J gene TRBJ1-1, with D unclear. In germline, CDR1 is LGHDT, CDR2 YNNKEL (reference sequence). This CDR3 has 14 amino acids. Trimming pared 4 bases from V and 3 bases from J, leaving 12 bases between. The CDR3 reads CASSPSDGDTEAFF. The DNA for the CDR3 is TGTGCCAGCAGCCCCTCGGACGGGGACACTGAAGCTTTCTTT.

The CDR3 nucleotides are TGCGCCAGCAGCGCGCTAGGGGGGCAAGAGACCCAGTACTTC. Translated: CASSALGGQETQYF. The chain is built from TRBV5-1 and TRBJ2-5; TRBD1 or TRBD2 may be the D gene (6 bases each). Deletions cut 4 bases from V and 2 bases from J, with 12 bases between. The CDR3 length is 14 residues. Germline-derived CDR1 and CDR2 are SGHRS and YFSETQ.

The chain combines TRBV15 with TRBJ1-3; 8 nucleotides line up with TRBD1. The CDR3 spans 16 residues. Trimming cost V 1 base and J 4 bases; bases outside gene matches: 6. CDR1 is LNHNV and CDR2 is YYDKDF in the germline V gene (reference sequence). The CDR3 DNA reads TGTGCCACCAGCAGAGCAGACAGGGGATCCGGAAACACCATATATTTT. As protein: CATSRADRGSGNTIYF.

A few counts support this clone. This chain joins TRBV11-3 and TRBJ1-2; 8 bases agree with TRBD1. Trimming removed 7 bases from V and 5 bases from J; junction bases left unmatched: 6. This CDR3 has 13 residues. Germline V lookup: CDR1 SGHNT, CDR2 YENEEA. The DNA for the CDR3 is TGTGCCAGCACACGGACAGGGAATTATGGCTACACCTTC. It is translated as CASTRTGNYGYTF.

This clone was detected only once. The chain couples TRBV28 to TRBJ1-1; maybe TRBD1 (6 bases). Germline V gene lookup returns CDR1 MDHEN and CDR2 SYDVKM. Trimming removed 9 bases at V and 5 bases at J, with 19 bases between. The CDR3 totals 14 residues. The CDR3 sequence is CASHTQGRRTEAFF. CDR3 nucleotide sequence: TGTGCCAGTCATACCCAGGGGCGGCGGACTGAAGCTTTCTTT.

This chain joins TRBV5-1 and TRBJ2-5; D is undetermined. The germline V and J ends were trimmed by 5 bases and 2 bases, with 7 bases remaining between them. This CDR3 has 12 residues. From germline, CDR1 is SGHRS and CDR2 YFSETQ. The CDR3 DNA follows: TGCGCCAGCAGTTTATTACAAGAGACCCAGTACTTC. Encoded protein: CASSLLQETQYF.

This CDR3 is CASSRLTDTGELFF. The DNA for the CDR3 is TGTGCCAGCAGTCGACTAACTGACACCGGGGAGCTGTTTTTT. The V call is TRBV5-5, the J call TRBJ2-2; possibly TRBD2 for D (5 bases). The CDR3 is 14 amino acids. Per the germline V gene, CDR1 is SGHKS and CDR2 is YYEKEE (reference sequence). V shed 5 bases and J shed 3 bases, with 11 bases lying between them.

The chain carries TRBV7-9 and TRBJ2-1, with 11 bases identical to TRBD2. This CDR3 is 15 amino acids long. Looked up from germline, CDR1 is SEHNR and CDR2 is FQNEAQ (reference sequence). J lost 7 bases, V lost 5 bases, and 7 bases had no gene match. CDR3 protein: CASSLLAGAQNEQFF. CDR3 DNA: TGTGCCAGCAGCCTACTAGCGGGGGCCCAAAATGAGCAGTTCTTC.

The CDR3 spells CASSLSSLDIQYF. CDR3 coding DNA: TGTGCCAGCAGCTTATCTAGTCTAGACATTCAGTACTTC. The chain carries TRBV7-8 and TRBJ2-4; no clear D gene. Germline V gene lookup returns CDR1 SGHVS and CDR2 FQNEAQ. The CDR3 is made up of 13 amino acids. Between the trimmed V and J ends, which lost 2 bases and 8 bases, there was a span of 10 bases.

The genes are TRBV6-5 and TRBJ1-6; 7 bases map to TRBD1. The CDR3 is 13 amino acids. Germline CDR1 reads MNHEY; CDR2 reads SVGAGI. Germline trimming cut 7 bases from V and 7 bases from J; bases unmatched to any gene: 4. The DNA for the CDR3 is TGTGCCAGCAAGGGGACAGAAAATTCACCCCTCCACTTT. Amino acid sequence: CASKGTENSPLHF.

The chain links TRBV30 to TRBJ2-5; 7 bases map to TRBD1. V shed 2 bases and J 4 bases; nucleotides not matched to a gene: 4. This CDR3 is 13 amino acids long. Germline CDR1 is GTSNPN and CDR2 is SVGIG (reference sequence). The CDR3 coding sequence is TGTGCCTGGAGTAAACAGGGGTTAGAGACCCAGTACTTC. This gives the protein CAWSKQGLETQYF.

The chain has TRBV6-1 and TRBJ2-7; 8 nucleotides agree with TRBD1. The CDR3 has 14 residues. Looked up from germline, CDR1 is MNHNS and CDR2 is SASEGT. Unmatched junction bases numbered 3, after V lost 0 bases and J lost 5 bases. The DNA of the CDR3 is TGTGCCAGCAGTGAAGCGGAACAGGGGGACGAGCAGTACTTC. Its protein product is CASSEAEQGDEQYF.

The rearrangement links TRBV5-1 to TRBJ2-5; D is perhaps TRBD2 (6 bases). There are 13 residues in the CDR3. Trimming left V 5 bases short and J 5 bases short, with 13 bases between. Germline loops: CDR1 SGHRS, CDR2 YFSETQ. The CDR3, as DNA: TGCGCCAGCAGGGGGGGACCCGGGGAGACCCAGTACTTC. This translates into CASRGGPGETQYF.

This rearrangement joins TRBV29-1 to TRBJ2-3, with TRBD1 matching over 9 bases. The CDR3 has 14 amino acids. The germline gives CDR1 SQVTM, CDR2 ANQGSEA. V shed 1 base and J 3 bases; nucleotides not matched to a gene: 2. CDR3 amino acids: CSVEAGQGTDTQYF. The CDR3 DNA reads TGCAGCGTTGAAGCGGGACAGGGAACAGATACGCAGTATTTT.

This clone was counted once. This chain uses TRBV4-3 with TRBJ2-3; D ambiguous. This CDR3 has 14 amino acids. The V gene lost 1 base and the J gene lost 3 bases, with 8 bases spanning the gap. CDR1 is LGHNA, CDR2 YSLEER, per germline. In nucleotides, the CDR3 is TGCGCCAGCAGCCAAGCATCCTTAACAGATACGCAGTATTTT. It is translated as CASSQASLTDTQYF.

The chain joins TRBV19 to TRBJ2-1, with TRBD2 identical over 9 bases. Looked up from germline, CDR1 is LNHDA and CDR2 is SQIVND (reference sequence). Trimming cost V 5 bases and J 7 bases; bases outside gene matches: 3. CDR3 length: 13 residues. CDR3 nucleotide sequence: TGTGCCAGTAGTCGCGGGGGGGCGAATGAGCAGTTCTTC. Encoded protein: CASSRGGANEQFF.

The CDR3 reads CASSGRALMTDTQYF. CDR3 bases: TGTGCCAGCTCAGGAAGGGCCCTTATGACAGATACGCAGTATTTT. This sequence joins TRBV18 and TRBJ2-3, with unresolved D. V dropped 5 bases and J dropped 3 bases, with 15 bases sitting between them. CDR3 length equals 15 residues. Germline V gene sequence: CDR1 KGHSH, CDR2 LQKENI.

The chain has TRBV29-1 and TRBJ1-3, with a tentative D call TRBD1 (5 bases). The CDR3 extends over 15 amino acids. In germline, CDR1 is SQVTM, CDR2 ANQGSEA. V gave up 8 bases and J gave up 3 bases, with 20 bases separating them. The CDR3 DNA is TGCAGCCCTGTGAGGCCCCAACAGGATGGAAACACCATATATTTT. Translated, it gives CSPVRPQQDGNTIYF.

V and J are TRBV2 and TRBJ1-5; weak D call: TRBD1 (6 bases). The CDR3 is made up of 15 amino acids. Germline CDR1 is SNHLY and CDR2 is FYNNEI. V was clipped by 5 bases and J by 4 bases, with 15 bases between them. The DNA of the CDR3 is TGTGCCAGCAGTTTGGACAGAACGTCTAATCAGCCCCAGCATTTT. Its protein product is CASSLDRTSNQPQHF. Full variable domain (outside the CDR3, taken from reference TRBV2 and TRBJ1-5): EPEVTQTPSHQVTQMGQEVILRCVPISNHLYFYWYRQILGQKVEFLVSFYNNEISEKSEIFDDQFSVERPDGSNFTLKIRSTKLEDSAMYFCASSLDRTSNQPQHFGDGTRLSIL.

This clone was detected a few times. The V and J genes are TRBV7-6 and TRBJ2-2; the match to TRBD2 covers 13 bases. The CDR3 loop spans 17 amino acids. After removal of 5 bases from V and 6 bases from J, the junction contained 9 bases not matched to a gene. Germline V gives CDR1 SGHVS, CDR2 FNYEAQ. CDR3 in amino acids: CASSTRQLAGGPGELFF. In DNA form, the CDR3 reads TGTGCCAGCAGCACCCGACAACTAGCGGGGGGGCCCGGGGAGCTGTTTTTT.